This entry features one T cell receptor (beta chain) sequence. Its matching antigen is unknown. This sample is part of a study of regulatory T cells in long-lasting Graves disease. Whole-study findings and limits: Segments TRBV28, TRBJ1-2 and TRBJ2-5 showed preferential usage in persistent disease.

Noted time point: newly diagnosed GD, antithyroid drugs for less than 3 months. The TCR library was made from RNA that had been extracted from PBMCs in TRIzol. According to the study, TCR beta libraries were built with iRepertoire HTBI primers and CDR3-region Arm-PCR. In TCRdb, the multiplex PCR reads were re-called with MiXCR into one record per CDR3 protein. The table includes about 530,000 distinct CDR3 sequences, roughly 16% detected once. This CDR3 has 14 amino acids. Looked up from germline, CDR1 is SNHLY and CDR2 is FYNNEI. V lost 4 bases and J 8 bases, leaving 15 bases between the germline ends. In addition, the sample was reused for a study of T cells in Graves' hyperthyroidism and ophthalmopathy.

Material: peripheral blood mononuclear cells (PBMCs), obtained at new diagnosis, from a patient treated with antithyroid drugs. The receptor comes from a woman aged 35 to 60 with Graves disease. The chain couples TRBV2 to TRBJ1-3; weak D call: TRBD1 (6 bases). This CDR3 is CASSVKGVRDTIYF. Written as DNA, the CDR3 is TGTGCCAGCAGTGTGAAGGGGGTTAGGGACACCATATATTTT.